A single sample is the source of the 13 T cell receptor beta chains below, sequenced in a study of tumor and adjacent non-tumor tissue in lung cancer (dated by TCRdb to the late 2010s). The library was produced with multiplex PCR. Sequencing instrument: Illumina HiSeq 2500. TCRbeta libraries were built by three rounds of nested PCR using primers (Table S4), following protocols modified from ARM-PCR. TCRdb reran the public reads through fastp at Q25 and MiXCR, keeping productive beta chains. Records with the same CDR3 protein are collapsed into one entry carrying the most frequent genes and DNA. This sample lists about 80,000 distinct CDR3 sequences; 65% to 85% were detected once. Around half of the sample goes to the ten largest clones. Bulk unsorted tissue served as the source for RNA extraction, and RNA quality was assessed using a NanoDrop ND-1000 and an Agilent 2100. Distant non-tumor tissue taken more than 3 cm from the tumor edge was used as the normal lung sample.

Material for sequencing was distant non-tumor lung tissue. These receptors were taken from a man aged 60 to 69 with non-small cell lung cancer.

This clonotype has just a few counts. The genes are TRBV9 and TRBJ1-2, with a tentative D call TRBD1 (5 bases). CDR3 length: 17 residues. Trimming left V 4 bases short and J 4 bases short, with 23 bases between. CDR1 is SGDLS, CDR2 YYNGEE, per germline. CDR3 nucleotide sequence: TGTGCCAGCAGCCCGTGGGGCGGAGGAGCTCGGGGCTATGGCTACACCTTC. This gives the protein CASSPWGGGARGYGYTF.

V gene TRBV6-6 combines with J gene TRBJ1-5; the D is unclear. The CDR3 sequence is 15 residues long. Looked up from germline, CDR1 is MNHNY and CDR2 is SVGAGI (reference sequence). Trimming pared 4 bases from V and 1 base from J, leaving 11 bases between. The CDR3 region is CASSFSFDSNQPQHF. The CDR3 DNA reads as TGTGCCAGCAGTTTCTCGTTTGACAGCAATCAGCCCCAGCATTTT.

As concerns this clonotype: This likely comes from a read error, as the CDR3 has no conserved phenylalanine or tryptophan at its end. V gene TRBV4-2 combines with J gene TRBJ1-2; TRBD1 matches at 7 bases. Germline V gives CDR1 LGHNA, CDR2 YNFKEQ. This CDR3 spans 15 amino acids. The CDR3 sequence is CVSSQEKQGIHGYTI. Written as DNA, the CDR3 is TGTGTCAGCAGCCAAGAAAAACAGGGGATCCACGGCTACACCATC.

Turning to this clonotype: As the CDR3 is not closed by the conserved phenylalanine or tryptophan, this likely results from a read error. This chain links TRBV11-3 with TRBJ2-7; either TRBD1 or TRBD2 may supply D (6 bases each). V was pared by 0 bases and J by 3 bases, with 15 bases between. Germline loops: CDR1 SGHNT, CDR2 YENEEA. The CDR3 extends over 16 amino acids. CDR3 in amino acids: CASSLEKGGGNYEQYL. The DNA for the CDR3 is TGTGCCAGCAGCTTAGAAAAAGGGGGAGGAAACTACGAGCAGTACCTC.

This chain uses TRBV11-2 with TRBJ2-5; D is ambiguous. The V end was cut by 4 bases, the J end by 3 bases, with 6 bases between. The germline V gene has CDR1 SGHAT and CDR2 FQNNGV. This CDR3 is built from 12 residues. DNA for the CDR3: TGTGCCAGCAGCTCTACTGAAGAGACCCAGTACTTC. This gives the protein CASSSTEETQYF. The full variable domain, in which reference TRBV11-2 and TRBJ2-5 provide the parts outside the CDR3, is EAGVAQSPRYKIIEKRQSVAFWCNPISGHATLYWYQQILGQGPKLLIQFQNNGVVDDSQLPKDRFSAERLKGVDSTLKIQPAKLEDSAVYLCASSSTEETQYFGPGTRLLVL.

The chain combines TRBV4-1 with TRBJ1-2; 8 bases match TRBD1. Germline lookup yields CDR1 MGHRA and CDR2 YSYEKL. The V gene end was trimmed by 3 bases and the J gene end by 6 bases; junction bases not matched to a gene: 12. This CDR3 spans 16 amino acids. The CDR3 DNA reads TGCGCCAGCAGCCAGAGGCAGGGGGCCTTGTCTGATGGCTACACCTTC. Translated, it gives CASSQRQGALSDGYTF.

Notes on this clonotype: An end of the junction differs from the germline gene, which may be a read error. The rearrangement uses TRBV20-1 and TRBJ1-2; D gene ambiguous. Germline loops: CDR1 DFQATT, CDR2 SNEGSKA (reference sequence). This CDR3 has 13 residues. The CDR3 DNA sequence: TGTAGTGCCGCCCCAGTGACTACTGATGGCTACACCTTT. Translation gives CSAAPVTTDGYTF.

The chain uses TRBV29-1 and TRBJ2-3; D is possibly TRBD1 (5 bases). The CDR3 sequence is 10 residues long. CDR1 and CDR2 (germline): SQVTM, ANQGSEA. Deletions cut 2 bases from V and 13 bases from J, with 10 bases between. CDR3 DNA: TGCAGCGTTGAACATGTGGACAAGTATTTT. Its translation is CSVEHVDKYF.

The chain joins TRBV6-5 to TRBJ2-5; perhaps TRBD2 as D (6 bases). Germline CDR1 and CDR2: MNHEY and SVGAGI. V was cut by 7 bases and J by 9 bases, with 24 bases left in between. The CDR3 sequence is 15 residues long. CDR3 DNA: TGTGCCAGCACTCCCCGGGTGCGGGGCCAGGAGGCCCAGTACTTC. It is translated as CASTPRVRGQEAQYF.

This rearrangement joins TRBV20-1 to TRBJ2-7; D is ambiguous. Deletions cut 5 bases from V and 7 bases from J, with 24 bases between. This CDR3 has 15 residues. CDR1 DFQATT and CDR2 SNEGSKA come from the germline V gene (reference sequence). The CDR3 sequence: CSAASETGGLREQYF. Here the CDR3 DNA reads TGCAGTGCTGCTTCCGAGACTGGCGGTCTGAGGGAGCAGTACTTC.

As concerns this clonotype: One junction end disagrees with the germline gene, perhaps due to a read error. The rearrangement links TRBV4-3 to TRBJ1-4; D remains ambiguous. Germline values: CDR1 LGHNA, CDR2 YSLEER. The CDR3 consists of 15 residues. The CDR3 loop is CANSQDGATNEKLFF. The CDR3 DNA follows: TGCGCTAACAGCCAAGATGGAGCAACTAATGAAAAATTGTTTTTT.

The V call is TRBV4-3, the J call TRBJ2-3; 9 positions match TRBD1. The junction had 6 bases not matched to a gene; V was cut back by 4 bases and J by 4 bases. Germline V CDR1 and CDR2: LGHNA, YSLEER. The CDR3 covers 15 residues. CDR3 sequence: CASSLGTGLSDTQYF. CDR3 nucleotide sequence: TGCGCCAGCAGCCTCGGGACAGGGTTGTCAGATACGCAGTATTTT.

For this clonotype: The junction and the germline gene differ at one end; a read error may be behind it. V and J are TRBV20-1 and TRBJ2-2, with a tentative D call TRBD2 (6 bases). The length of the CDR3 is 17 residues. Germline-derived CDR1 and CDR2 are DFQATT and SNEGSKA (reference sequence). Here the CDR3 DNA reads TGCACTGCTAGAGCTTCGGGTGGGGGGAGCAACATCGGGGAGCTGCTTTTT. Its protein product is CTARASGGGSNIGELLF.